The 28 T cell receptor beta chains below all came from one sample that was sequenced in a study of breast tumors, draining lymph nodes, adjacent tissues. Breast cancer patients provided tissue from their axillary draining lymph nodes. Via MiXCR, TCRdb re-called the multiplex PCR reads, giving one row per CDR3 protein. The sample includes approximately 210,000 distinct CDR3 sequences, 32% of them seen just once. Sequenced material: axillary lymph node tissue. These receptors were collected from a female donor with breast cancer. Some clones in this sample may be carry-over from other donors' samples.

This clonotype has ten or more counts. The CDR3 DNA is TGCAGCGTTGTTCCACAGGGGGCGGGTACGCAGTATTTT. Translation: CSVVPQGAGTQYF. V gene TRBV29-1 combines with J gene TRBJ2-3; 9 bases match TRBD1. Germline CDR1 is SQVTM and CDR2 is ANQGSEA. V shed 4 bases, J shed 8 bases, and the junction held 7 bases outside the gene matches. There are 13 residues in the CDR3.

In this sample, this clonotype turned up a few times. A read error may explain this, as a much larger clone is one base away. V usage is TRBV11-2 and J usage is TRBJ2-1, with a tentative D call TRBD1 (6 bases). Germline V gene sequence: CDR1 SGHAT, CDR2 FQNNGV. The CDR3 consists of 13 residues. V was clipped by 0 bases and J by 14 bases, with 14 bases between them. DNA of the CDR3: TGTGCCAGCAGCTTAGACAGGGGCACCCCGAAGTTCTTC. It codes for CASSLDRGTPKFF.

A word on this clonotype: Compared with germline, one end of the junction differs, possibly owing to a read error. This chain links TRBV24-1 with TRBJ2-5; D ambiguous. The germline CDR1 and CDR2 sequences are KGHDR and SFDVKD. The CDR3 length is 13 residues. CDR3 nucleotide sequence: TGTGCCGCCAGTGACCCGGCCGAGTGGACCCAGTACTTC. It codes for CAASDPAEWTQYF.

This clonotype was counted ten times or more. This chain connects TRBV27 to TRBJ2-6; the match to TRBD2 covers 13 bases. Per the germline V gene, CDR1 is MNHEY and CDR2 is SMNVEV (reference sequence). This CDR3 has 18 residues. The V and J ends lost 6 bases and 4 bases, in that order; junction bases with no gene match: 9. CDR3 sequence (DNA): TGTGCCAGCAGACTAACTAGCGGGAGGGTTACCGGGGCCAACGTCCTGACTTTC. Amino acids: CASRLTSGRVTGANVLTF.

The V gene is TRBV19, the J gene TRBJ2-3; 10 bases line up with TRBD2. The CDR3 has 13 amino acids. The trim removed 9 bases at V and 11 bases at J, leaving 11 bases unmatched. The germline gives CDR1 LNHDA, CDR2 SQIVND (reference sequence). CDR3 coding DNA: TGTGCCAGGAAACTAGCGGGGTACAATGAGCAGTATTTT. Protein sequence: CARKLAGYNEQYF.

The sample holds a few counts of this clonotype. A much larger clone lies a single base off, so this may be a read error. This chain joins TRBV6-5 and TRBJ2-7, with D tentatively TRBD2 (5 bases). The V end was cut by 6 bases, the J end by 2 bases, with 14 bases between. The CDR3 runs to 14 residues. Germline CDR1 and CDR2: MNHEY and SVGAGI. The DNA of the CDR3 is TGTGCCAGCAGGCGAGGGCGGAGAACCTACGAGCAGTACTTC. Translating gives CASRRGRRTYEQYF.

This clonotype was recorded at least ten times. The chain combines TRBV20-1 with TRBJ2-7; 8 bases map to TRBD1. The CDR3 contains 12 residues. Trimming cost V 6 bases and J 0 bases; bases outside gene matches: 1. Per germline, CDR1 DFQATT and CDR2 SNEGSKA (reference sequence). Here the CDR3 DNA reads TGCAGTGCACAGGGGGACTCCTACGAGCAGTACTTC. Encoded protein: CSAQGDSYEQYF.

This clonotype was observed at least ten times. The CDR3 loop is CASSKTGGERYEQYF. As DNA, the CDR3 is TGTGCCAGCAGCAAGACAGGGGGCGAGCGCTACGAGCAGTACTTC. The rearrangement uses TRBV3-1 and TRBJ2-7, with 10 bases lining up with TRBD1. Trimming removed 5 bases from V and 3 bases from J; junction bases left unmatched: 7. The CDR3 has 15 residues. Germline V gene data show CDR1 as LGHDT and CDR2 as YNNKEL (reference sequence).

This clonotype was recorded many times. J is TRBJ1-4 and V is TRBV5-1; D uncertain. The germline V gene encodes CDR1 SGHRS and CDR2 YFSETQ. V was clipped by 0 bases and J by 5 bases, with 8 bases between them. The CDR3 extends over 14 amino acids. The CDR3 DNA is TGCGCCAGCAGCTTGGCATGGCCAAATGAAAAACTGTTTTTT. It is translated as CASSLAWPNEKLFF.

V gene TRBV5-6 combines with J gene TRBJ2-7; D is perhaps TRBD1 (7 bases). With 4 bases removed from V and 9 bases from J, the gap between germline ends came to 20 bases. Germline assignment: CDR1 SGHDT and CDR2 YYEEEE. There are 14 residues in the CDR3. The CDR3 nucleotides are TGTGCCAGCAGCGTTGTAGCAGGGGGGTTGGCGCAGTACTTC. This sequence encodes CASSVVAGGLAQYF.

This clonotype was recorded at least ten times. This rearrangement joins TRBV9 to TRBJ2-3; D is perhaps TRBD2 (7 bases). Germline V gene sequence: CDR1 SGDLS, CDR2 YYNGEE. The CDR3 is 13 residues long. V lost 8 bases and J lost 6, with 16 bases in between. This CDR3 is CASQRGGGDTQYF. CDR3 sequence (DNA): TGTGCCAGTCAGCGAGGGGGAGGGGATACGCAGTATTTT. The whole variable domain, remainder taken from reference TRBV9 and TRBJ2-3, is DSGVTQTPKHLITATGQRVTLRCSPRSGDLSVYWYQQSLDQGLQFLIQYYNGEERAKGNILERFSAQQFPDLHSELNLSSLELGDSALYFCASQRGGGDTQYFGPGTRLTVL.

This clonotype was detected many times. V and J are TRBV7-9 and TRBJ2-3, with D possibly matching TRBD2 (5 bases). V lost 8 bases to trimming and J lost 0 bases, with 9 bases between them. The CDR3 is made up of 13 amino acids. Per germline, CDR1 SEHNR and CDR2 FQNEAQ (reference sequence). CDR3 bases: TGTGCCAGCTGCCGGGGAAGCACAGATACGCAGTATTTT. Amino acid sequence: CASCRGSTDTQYF.

This clonotype has a count of ten or more. This chain uses TRBV30 with TRBJ1-2; no reliable D call. The CDR3 sequence is 11 residues long. Between the trimmed V and J ends, which lost 1 base and 8 bases, there was a span of 8 bases. The germline CDR1 and CDR2 sequences are GTSNPN and SVGIG (reference sequence). The CDR3 loop reads CAWSGGHGYTF. The CDR3 DNA is TGTGCCTGGAGTGGAGGGCACGGCTACACCTTC.

Ten or more counts support this clonotype. This chain uses TRBV20-1 with TRBJ2-1; 7 bases match TRBD2. Germline trimming cut 5 bases from V and 4 bases from J; bases unmatched to any gene: 11. Germline loops: CDR1 DFQATT, CDR2 SNEGSKA (reference sequence). The CDR3 spans 15 residues. CDR3 sequence: CSAGRGNSDYNEQFF. CDR3 nucleotides: TGCAGTGCTGGGAGGGGCAACTCCGATTACAATGAGCAGTTCTTC.

Details on this clonotype: This could be a read error, since a much larger clone is one nucleotide away. The chain has TRBV4-2 and TRBJ2-1; TRBD2 matches 9 bases. After removal of 4 bases from V and 4 bases from J, the junction contained 5 bases not matched to a gene. This CDR3 region has 15 residues. CDR1 and CDR2 from the germline V gene are LGHNA and YNFKEQ. This CDR3 is CASSRLTSGYNEQFF. The CDR3 DNA reads as TGTGCCAGCAGCCGACTGACTAGCGGATACAATGAGCAGTTCTTC.

To note about this clonotype: A much larger clone sits a single nucleotide away, making a read error possible. The chain recombines TRBV6-5 with TRBJ2-3; tentatively, D is TRBD1 (5 bases). The CDR3 runs to 14 residues. Trimming removed 5 bases at V and 0 bases at J, with 9 bases between. The germline CDR1 and CDR2 sequences are MNHEY and SVGAGI. For the CDR3, the DNA is TGTGCCAGCAGTCACGACAGAAGCACAGATACGCAGTATTTT. Translated, it gives CASSHDRSTDTQYF.

This clonotype was observed a handful of times. This rearrangement joins TRBV20-1 to TRBJ2-2, with 9 bases aligning to TRBD2. The CDR3 is made up of 15 amino acids. With V trimmed by 5 bases and J by 0 bases, 4 bases remained unmatched. Germline V gene sequence: CDR1 DFQATT, CDR2 SNEGSKA (reference sequence). The chain's CDR3 is CSAPRLAANTGELFF. The CDR3, as DNA: TGCAGTGCTCCTAGACTAGCGGCGAACACCGGGGAGCTGTTTTTT.

The chain has TRBV7-9 and TRBJ1-2, with D hard to call. The CDR3 loop spans 13 amino acids. Looked up from germline, CDR1 is SEHNR and CDR2 is FQNEAQ (reference sequence). Trimming pared 3 bases from V and 7 bases from J, leaving 12 bases between. The CDR3: CASSFYSTFGYTF. The CDR3 nucleotides are TGTGCCAGCAGCTTCTACTCCACGTTTGGCTACACCTTC.

There are many counts of this clonotype. The chain combines TRBV5-1 with TRBJ2-1; 9 bases agree with TRBD2. The CDR3 contains 16 residues. Trimming took 0 bases from V and 1 from J; bases not matched to a gene: 2. Germline assignment: CDR1 SGHRS and CDR2 YFSETQ. For the CDR3, the DNA is TGCGCCAGCAGCTTGGCGGGACTAGCTTCCTACAATGAGCAGTTCTTC. The encoded protein is CASSLAGLASYNEQFF.

In its sample, this clonotype was seen many times. The chain is built from TRBV3-1 and TRBJ2-3; weak D call: TRBD2 (5 bases). V was shortened by 2 bases and J by 3 bases, with 9 bases between the two germline ends. The CDR3 is 14 amino acids. Germline values: CDR1 LGHDT, CDR2 YNNKEL (reference sequence). The CDR3 DNA follows: TGTGCCAGCAGCCAACAGTCGGGGACAGATACGCAGTATTTT. This sequence encodes CASSQQSGTDTQYF.

This clonotype has a count of ten or more. V gene TRBV9 combines with J gene TRBJ2-2, with 10 bases that match TRBD2. Germline trimming cut 0 bases from V and 5 bases from J; bases unmatched to any gene: 4. CDR1 SGDLS and CDR2 YYNGEE come from the germline V gene. The CDR3 sequence is 16 residues long. CDR3 loop: CASSVVPSGRTGELFF. In nucleotides, the CDR3 is TGTGCCAGCAGCGTAGTTCCTAGCGGGAGAACCGGGGAGCTGTTTTTT.

This clonotype was recorded at least ten times. A single base separates this from a much larger clone, so it may be a read error. V and J are TRBV20-1 and TRBJ1-2; D unclear. The CDR3 length is 12 residues. Germline values: CDR1 DFQATT, CDR2 SNEGSKA (reference sequence). The CDR3 DNA reads TGCAGTGCTAGAAAGGGAAACTATGGCTCCACCTTC. This sequence encodes CSARKGNYGSTF.

The chain links TRBV30 to TRBJ2-1; no clear D. Trimming cost V 0 bases and J 9 bases, with 9 bases left between them. Germline assignment: CDR1 GTSNPN and CDR2 SVGIG (reference sequence). The CDR3 length is 12 residues. CDR3 region: CAWSVQLGEQFF. CDR3 nucleotide sequence: TGTGCCTGGAGTGTTCAGCTCGGTGAGCAGTTCTTC.

Turning to this clonotype: A much larger clone differs by one base, so this may be a read error. V is TRBV7-9 and J is TRBJ2-7, with a weak D call TRBD2 (6 bases). The CDR3 length is 16 residues. Germline lookup yields CDR1 SEHNR and CDR2 FQNEAQ (reference sequence). V dropped 6 bases and J dropped 6 bases, with 24 bases sitting between them. CDR3 sequence (DNA): TGTGCCAGCAGTCCGAGATTAGGACCGGGAGCTACCGAGCAGTACTTC. Amino acid sequence: CASSPRLGPGATEQYF.

This clonotype occurred many times. The chain employs TRBV20-1 and TRBJ2-5; D is uncertain. The CDR3 runs to 10 residues. Trimming cost V 3 bases and J 5 bases, with 4 bases left between them. Germline CDR1 DFQATT, CDR2 SNEGSKA (reference sequence). For the CDR3, the DNA is TGCAGTGCTAGCGATGAGACCCAGTACTTC. It is translated as CSASDETQYF.

Ten or more counts support this clonotype. The chain is built from TRBV9 and TRBJ2-7, with 7 bases identical to TRBD1. V lost 4 bases to trimming and J lost 1 base; unmatched junction nucleotides: 8. The CDR3 runs 15 residues. Germline V lookup: CDR1 SGDLS, CDR2 YYNGEE. CDR3 nucleotides: TGTGCCAGCAGCATAACAACAGGGGAATCCTACGAGCAGTACTTC. This translates into CASSITTGESYEQYF.

Only one count was recorded for this clonotype. This CDR3 fails to terminate in the conserved phenylalanine or tryptophan, so it likely reflects a read error. The V call is TRBV20-1, the J call TRBJ2-5, with 7 bases fitting TRBD2. Germline CDR1 reads DFQATT; CDR2 reads SNEGSKA (reference sequence). The CDR3 length is 15 residues. V lost 5 bases, J lost 4 bases, and 13 bases stayed unmatched. Here the CDR3 reads CSAVDSTSIRETQYL. In DNA form, the CDR3 reads TGCAGTGCTGTCGATTCGACTAGCATCAGAGAGACCCAGTACCTC.

Ten or more counts support this clonotype. The chain couples TRBV7-8 to TRBJ2-7, with D perhaps matching TRBD2 (6 bases). Trimming took 2 bases from V and 1 from J, leaving 12 bases between them. The CDR3 totals 15 residues. Germline V gene sequence: CDR1 SGHVS, CDR2 FQNEAQ. In DNA, the CDR3 is TGTGCCAGCAGCTTAAGTGGTGGGGGGTCCTACGAGCAGTACTTC. It specifies CASSLSGGGSYEQYF.